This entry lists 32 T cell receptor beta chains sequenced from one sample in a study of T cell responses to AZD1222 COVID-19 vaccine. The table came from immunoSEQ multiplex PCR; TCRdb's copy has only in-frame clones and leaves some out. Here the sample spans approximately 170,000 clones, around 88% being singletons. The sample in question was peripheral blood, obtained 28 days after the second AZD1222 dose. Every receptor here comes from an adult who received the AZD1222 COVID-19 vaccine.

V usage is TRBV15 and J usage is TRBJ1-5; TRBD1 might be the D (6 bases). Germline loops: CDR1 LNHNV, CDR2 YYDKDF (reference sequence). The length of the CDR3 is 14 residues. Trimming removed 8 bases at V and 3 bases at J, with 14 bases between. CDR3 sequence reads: CATHEGGLNQPQHF. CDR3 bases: TGTGCCACCCACGAAGGGGGTCTCAATCAGCCCCAGCATTTT.

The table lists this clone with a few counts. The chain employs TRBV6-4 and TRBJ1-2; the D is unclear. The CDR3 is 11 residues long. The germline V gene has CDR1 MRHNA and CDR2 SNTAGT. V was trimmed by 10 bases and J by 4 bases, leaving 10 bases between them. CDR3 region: CATRTLYGYTF. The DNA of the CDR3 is TGTGCCACCAGGACCCTCTATGGCTACACCTTC.

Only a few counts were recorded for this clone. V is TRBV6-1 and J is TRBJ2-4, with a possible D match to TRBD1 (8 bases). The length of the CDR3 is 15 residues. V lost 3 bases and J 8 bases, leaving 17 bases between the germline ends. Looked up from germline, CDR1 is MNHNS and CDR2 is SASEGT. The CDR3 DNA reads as TGTGCCAGCAGTGACGGCGGGGGACAGGCTGACATTCAGTACTTC. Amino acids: CASSDGGGQADIQYF.

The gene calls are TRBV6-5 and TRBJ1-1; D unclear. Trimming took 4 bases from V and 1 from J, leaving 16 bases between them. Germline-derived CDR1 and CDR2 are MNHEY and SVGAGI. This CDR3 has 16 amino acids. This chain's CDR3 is CASSSRTGRPNTEAFF. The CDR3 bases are TGTGCCAGCAGTTCCCGTACGGGCAGGCCGAACACTGAAGCTTTCTTT.

This CDR3 is CASSRDRDSPLHF. In DNA form, the CDR3 reads TGTGCCAGCTCACGGGACAGGGACTCACCCCTCCACTTT. The gene calls are TRBV18 and TRBJ1-6, with 9 bases matching TRBD1. Trimming took 4 bases from V and 10 from J; bases not matched to a gene: 2. CDR1 is KGHSH and CDR2 is LQKENI in the germline V gene. CDR3 length equals 13 residues.

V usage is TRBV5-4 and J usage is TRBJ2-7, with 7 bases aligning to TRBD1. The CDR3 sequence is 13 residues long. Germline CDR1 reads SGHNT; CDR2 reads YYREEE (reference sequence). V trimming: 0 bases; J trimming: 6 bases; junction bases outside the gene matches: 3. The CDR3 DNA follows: TGTGCCAGCAGCTTGGGACAGGGCGGCGAGCAGTACTTC. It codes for CASSLGQGGEQYF.

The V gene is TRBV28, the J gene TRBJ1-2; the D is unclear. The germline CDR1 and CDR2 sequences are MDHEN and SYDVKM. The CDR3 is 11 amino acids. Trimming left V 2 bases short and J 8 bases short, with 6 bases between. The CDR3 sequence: CASSLGGGYTF. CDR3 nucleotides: TGTGCCAGCAGTTTAGGTGGGGGCTACACCTTC.

The CDR3 sequence is CASSRVSVGGHGYGYTF. CDR3 sequence (DNA): TGTGCCAGCAGCCGAGTAAGTGTCGGGGGGCATGGCTATGGCTACACCTTC. The chain is built from TRBV5-4 and TRBJ1-2; weak D call: TRBD1 (6 bases). This CDR3 has 17 amino acids. Germline lookup yields CDR1 SGHNT and CDR2 YYREEE (reference sequence). Trimming removed 4 bases at V and 4 bases at J, with 23 bases between.

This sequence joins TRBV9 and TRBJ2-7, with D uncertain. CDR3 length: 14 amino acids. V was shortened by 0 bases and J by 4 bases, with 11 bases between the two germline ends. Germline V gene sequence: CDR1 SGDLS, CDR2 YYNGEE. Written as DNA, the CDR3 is TGTGCCAGCAGCGTAGAAGTACAAGGATACGAGCAGTACTTC. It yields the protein CASSVEVQGYEQYF.

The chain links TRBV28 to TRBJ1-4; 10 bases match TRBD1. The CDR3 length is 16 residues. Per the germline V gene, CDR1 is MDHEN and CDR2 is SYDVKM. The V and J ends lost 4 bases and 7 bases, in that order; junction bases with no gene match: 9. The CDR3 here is CASSSRQGAIGEKLFF. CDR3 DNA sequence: TGTGCCAGCAGTTCCCGACAGGGGGCAATTGGTGAAAAACTGTTTTTT.

Here the CDR3 reads CASSQDKGQTLQPQHF. The CDR3 region has the DNA TGCGCCAGCAGCCAAGATAAGGGACAGACCCTTCAGCCCCAGCATTTT. The chain joins TRBV4-1 to TRBJ1-5, with TRBD1 matching over 7 bases. The CDR3 is 16 residues long. From germline, CDR1 is MGHRA and CDR2 YSYEKL. V gave up 0 bases and J gave up 6 bases; unmatched junction bases: 8.

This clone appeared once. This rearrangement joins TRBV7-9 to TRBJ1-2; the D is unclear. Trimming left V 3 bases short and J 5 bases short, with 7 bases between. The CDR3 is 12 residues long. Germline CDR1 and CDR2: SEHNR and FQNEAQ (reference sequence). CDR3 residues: CASSFKGYGYTF. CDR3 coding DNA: TGTGCCAGCAGCTTCAAAGGATATGGCTACACCTTC.

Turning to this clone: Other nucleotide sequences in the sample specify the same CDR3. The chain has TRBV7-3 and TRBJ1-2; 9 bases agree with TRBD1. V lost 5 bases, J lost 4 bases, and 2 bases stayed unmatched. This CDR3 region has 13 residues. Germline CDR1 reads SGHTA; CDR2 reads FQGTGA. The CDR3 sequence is CASSPGQGYGYTF. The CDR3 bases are TGTGCCAGCAGCCCGGGACAGGGCTATGGCTACACCTTC.

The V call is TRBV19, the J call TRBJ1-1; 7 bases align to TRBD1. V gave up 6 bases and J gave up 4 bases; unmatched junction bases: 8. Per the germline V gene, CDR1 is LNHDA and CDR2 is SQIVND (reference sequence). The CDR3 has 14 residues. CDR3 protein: CASRPDRVSTEAFF. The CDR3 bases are TGTGCCAGTAGACCCGACAGGGTAAGCACTGAAGCTTTCTTT.

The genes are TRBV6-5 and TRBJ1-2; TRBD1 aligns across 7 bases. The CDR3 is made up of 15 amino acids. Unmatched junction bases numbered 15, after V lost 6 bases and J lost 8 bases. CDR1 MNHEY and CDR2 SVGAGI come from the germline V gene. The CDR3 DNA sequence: TGTGCCAGCAGACCAACCAGGGGGGCAATTGGGGGCTACACCTTC. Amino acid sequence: CASRPTRGAIGGYTF.

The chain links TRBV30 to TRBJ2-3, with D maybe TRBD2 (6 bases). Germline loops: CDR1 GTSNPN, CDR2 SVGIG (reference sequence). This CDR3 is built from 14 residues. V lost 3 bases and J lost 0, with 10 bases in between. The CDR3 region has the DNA TGTGCCTGGAGGAGGGGACTCAGCACAGATACGCAGTATTTT. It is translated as CAWRRGLSTDTQYF.

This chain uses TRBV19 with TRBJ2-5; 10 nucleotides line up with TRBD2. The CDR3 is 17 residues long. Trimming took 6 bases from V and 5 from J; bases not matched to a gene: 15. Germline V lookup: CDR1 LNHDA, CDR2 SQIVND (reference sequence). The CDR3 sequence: CASRGTTSGWKMETQYF. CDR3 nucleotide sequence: TGTGCCAGTAGAGGGACGACTAGCGGGTGGAAAATGGAGACCCAGTACTTC.

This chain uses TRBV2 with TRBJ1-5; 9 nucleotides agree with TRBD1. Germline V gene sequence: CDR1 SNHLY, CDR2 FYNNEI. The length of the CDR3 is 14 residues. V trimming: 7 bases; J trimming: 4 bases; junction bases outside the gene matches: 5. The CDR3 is CASNAGTGNQPQHF. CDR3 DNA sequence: TGTGCCAGCAATGCCGGGACAGGGAATCAGCCCCAGCATTTT. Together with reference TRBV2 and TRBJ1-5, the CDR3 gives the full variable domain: EPEVTQTPSHQVTQMGQEVILRCVPISNHLYFYWYRQILGQKVEFLVSFYNNEISEKSEIFDDQFSVERPDGSNFTLKIRSTKLEDSAMYFCASNAGTGNQPQHFGDGTRLSIL.

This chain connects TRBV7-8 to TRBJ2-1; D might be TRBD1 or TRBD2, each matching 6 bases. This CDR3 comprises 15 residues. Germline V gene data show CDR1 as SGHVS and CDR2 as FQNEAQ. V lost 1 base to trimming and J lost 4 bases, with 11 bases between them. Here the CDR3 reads CASSLGGADYNEQFF. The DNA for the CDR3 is TGTGCCAGCAGCTTAGGGGGGGCCGATTACAATGAGCAGTTCTTC.

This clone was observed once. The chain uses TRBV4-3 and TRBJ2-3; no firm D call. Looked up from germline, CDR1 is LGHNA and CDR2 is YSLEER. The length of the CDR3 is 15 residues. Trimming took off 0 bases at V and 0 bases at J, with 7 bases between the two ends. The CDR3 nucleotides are TGCGCCAGCAGCCAAGATCTCGTTAGCACAGATACGCAGTATTTT. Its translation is CASSQDLVSTDTQYF.

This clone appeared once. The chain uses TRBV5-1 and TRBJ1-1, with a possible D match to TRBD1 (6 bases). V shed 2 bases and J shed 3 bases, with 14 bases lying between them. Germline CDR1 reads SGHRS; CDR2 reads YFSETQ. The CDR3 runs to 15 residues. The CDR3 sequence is CASSFGGARDTEAFF. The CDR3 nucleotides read TGCGCCAGCAGCTTCGGGGGGGCGAGAGACACTGAAGCTTTCTTT.

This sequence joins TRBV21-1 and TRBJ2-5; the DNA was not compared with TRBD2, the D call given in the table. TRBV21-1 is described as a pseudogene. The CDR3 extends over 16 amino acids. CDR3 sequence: CASSKSETVGGETQYF. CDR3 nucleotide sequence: TGTGCCAGCAGCAAATCCGAGACTGTAGGTGGGGAGACCCAGTACTTC.

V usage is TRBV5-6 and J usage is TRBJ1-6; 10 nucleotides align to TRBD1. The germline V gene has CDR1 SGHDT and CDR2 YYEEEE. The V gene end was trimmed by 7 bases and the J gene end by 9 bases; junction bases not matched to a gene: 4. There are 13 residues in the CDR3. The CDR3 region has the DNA TGTGCCAGCGCGACAGGGGGCGGTTCACCCCTCCACTTT. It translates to CASATGGGSPLHF.

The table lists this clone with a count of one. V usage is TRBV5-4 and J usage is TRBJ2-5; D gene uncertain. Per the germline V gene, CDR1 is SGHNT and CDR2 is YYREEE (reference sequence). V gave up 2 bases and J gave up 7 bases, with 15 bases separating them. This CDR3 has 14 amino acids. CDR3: CASSFDPSRWTQYF. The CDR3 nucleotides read TGTGCCAGCAGCTTCGACCCGTCGAGGTGGACCCAGTACTTC.

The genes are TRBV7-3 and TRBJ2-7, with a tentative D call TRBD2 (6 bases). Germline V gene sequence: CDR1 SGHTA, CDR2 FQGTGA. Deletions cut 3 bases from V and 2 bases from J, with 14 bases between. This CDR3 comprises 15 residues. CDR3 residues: CASSFYGGSAYEQYF. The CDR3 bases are TGTGCCAGCAGCTTTTACGGGGGATCTGCCTACGAGCAGTACTTC.

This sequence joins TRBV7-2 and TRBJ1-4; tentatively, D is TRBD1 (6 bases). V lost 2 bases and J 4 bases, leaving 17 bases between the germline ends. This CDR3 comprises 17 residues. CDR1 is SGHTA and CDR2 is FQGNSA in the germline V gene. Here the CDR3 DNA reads TGTGCCAGCAGCTTAAGGGGGACCGGGAGGGTTAATGAAAAACTGTTTTTT. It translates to CASSLRGTGRVNEKLFF.

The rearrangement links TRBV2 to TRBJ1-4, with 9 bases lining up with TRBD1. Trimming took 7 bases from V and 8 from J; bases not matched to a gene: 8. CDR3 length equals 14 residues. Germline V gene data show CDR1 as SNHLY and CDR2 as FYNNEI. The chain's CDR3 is CASTGQGRQEKLFF. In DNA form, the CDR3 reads TGTGCCAGCACCGGACAGGGGAGGCAAGAAAAACTGTTTTTT.

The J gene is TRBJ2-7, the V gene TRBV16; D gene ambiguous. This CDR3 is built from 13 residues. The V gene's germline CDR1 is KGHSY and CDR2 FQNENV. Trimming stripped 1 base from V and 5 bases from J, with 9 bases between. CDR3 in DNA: TGTGCCAGCAGCCAATTCTCAGGCAACGAGCAGTACTTC. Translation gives CASSQFSGNEQYF.

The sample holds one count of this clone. In nucleotides, the CDR3 is TGTGCCAGCAGCTTGAATGGACGGGACTATGGCTACACCTTC. This translates into CASSLNGRDYGYTF. The chain employs TRBV5-6 and TRBJ1-2; D not certain. The CDR3 contains 14 residues. With 1 base removed from V and 3 bases from J, the gap between germline ends came to 10 bases. Germline V gene sequence: CDR1 SGHDT, CDR2 YYEEEE. The full variable domain, its missing parts supplied by reference TRBV5-6 and TRBJ1-2, is DAGVTQSPTHLIKTRGQQVTLRCSPKSGHDTVSWYQQALGQGPQFIFQYYEEEERQRGNFPDRFSGHQFPNYSSELNVNALLLGDSALYLCASSLNGRDYGYTFGSGTRLTVV.

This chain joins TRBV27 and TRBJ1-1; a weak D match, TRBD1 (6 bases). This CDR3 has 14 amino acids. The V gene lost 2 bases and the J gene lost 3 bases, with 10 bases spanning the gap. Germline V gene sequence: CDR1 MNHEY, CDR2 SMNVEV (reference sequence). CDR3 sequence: CASSLNRADTEAFF. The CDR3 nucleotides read TGTGCCAGCAGTTTAAACAGGGCCGACACTGAAGCTTTCTTT.

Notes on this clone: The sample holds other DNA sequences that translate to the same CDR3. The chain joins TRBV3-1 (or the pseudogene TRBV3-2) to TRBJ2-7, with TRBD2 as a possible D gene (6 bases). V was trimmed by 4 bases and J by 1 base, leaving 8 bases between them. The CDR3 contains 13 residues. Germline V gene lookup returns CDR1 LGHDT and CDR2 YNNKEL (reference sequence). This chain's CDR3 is CASSPGTSYEQYF. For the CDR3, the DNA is TGTGCCAGCAGCCCCGGGACTTCCTACGAGCAGTACTTC.

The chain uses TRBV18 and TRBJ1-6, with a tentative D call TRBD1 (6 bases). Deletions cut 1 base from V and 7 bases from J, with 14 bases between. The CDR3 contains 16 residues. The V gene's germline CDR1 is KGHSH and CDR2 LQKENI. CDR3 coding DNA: TGTGCCAGCTCACCACTTACGGGGGGCAAGAATTCACCCCTCCACTTT. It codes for CASSPLTGGKNSPLHF.